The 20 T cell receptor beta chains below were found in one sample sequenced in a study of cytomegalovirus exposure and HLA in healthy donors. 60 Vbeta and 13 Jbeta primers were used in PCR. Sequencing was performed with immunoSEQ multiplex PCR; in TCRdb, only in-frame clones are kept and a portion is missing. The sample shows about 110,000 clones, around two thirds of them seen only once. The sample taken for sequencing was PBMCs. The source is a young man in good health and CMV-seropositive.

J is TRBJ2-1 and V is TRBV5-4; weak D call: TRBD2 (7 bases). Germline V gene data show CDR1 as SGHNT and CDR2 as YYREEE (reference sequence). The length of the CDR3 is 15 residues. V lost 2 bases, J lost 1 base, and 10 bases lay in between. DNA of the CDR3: TGTGCCAGCAGCTTAGGGGGGGAGTCCTACAATGAGCAGTTCTTC. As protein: CASSLGGESYNEQFF.

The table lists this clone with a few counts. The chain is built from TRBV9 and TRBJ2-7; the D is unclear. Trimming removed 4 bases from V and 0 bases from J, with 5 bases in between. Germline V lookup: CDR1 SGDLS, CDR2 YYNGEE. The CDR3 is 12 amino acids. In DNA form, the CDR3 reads TGTGCCAGCAGCTCTTACTCCTACGAGCAGTACTTC. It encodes CASSSYSYEQYF.

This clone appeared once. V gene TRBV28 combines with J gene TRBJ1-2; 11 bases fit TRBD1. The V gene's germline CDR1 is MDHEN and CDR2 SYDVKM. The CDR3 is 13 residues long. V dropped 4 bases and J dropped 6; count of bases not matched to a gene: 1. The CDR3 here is CASSSDRGHGYTF. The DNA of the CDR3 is TGTGCCAGCAGTTCGGACAGGGGGCATGGCTACACCTTC.

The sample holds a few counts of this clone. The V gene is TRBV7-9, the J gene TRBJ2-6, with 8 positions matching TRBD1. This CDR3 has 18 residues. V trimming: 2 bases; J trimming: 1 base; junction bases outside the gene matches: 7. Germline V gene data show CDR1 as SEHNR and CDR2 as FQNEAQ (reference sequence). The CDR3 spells CASSLLRTGRSGANVLTF. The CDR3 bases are TGTGCCAGCAGCTTACTTCGGACAGGGAGGTCTGGGGCCAACGTCCTGACTTTC.

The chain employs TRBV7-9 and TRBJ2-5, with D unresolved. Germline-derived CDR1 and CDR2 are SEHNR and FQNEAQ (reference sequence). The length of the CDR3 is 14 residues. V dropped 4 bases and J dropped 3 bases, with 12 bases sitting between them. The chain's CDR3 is CASSSLGVKETQYF. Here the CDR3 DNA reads TGTGCCAGCAGCTCCCTAGGTGTTAAAGAGACCCAGTACTTC.

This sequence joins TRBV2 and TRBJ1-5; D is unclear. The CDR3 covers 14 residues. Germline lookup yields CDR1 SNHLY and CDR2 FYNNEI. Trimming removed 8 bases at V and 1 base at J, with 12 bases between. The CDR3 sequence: CASQRTGSNQPQHF. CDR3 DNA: TGTGCCAGCCAACGGACGGGGAGCAATCAGCCCCAGCATTTT.

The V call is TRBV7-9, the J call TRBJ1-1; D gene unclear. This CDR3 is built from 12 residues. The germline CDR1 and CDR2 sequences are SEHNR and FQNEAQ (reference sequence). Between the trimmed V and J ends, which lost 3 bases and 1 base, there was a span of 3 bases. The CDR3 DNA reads TGTGCCAGCAGCTTCCGGAACACTGAAGCTTTCTTT. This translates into CASSFRNTEAFF. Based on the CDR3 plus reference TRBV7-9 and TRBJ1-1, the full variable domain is DTGVSQNPRHKITKRGQNVTFRCDPISEHNRLYWYRQTLGQGPEFLTYFQNEAQLEKSRLLSDRFSAERPKGSFSTLEIQRTEQGDSAMYLCASSFRNTEAFFGQGTRLTVV.

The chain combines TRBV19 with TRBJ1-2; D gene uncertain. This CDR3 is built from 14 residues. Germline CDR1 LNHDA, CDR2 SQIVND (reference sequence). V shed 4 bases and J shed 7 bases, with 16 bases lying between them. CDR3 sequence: CASSNPGGNPGYTF. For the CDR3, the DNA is TGTGCCAGTAGTAACCCAGGCGGGAATCCTGGCTACACCTTC.

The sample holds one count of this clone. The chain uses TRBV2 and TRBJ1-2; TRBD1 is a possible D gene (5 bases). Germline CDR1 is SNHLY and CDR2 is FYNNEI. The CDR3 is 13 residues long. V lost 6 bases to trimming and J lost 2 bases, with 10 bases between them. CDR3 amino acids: CASRQDPNYGYTF. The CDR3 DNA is TGTGCCAGCAGACAGGACCCCAACTATGGCTACACCTTC. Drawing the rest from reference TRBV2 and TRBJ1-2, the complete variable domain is EPEVTQTPSHQVTQMGQEVILRCVPISNHLYFYWYRQILGQKVEFLVSFYNNEISEKSEIFDDQFSVERPDGSNFTLKIRSTKLEDSAMYFCASRQDPNYGYTFGSGTRLTVV.

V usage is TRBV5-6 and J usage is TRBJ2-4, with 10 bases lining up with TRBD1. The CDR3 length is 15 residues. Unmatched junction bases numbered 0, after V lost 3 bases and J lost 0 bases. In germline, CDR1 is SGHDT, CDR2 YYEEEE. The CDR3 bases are TGTGCCAGCAGCTGGACAGGGGGAGCCAAAAACATTCAGTACTTC. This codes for CASSWTGGAKNIQYF.

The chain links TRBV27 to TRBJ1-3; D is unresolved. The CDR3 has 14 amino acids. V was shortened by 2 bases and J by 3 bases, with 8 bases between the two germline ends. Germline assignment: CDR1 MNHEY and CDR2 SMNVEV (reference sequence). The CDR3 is CASSLAAIGNTIYF. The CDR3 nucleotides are TGTGCCAGCAGTTTAGCCGCGATTGGAAACACCATATATTTT.

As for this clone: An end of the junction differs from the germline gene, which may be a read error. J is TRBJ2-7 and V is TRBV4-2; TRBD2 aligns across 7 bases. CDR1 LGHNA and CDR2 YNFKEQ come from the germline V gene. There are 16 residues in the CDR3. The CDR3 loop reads CASSQVEGLDSSEQYF. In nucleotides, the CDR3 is TGTGCCAGCAGCCAAGTCGAAGGACTAGATTCCTCCGAGCAGTACTTC.

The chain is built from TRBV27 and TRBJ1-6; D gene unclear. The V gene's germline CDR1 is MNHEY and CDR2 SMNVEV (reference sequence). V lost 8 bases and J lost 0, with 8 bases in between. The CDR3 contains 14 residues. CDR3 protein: CASGRSSYNSPLHF. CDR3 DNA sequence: TGTGCCAGCGGAAGGAGCTCCTATAATTCACCCCTCCACTTT.

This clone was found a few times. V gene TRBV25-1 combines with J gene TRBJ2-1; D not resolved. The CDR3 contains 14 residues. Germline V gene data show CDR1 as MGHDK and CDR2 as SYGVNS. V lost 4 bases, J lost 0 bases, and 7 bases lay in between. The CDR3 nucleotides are TGTGCCAGCAGTGGACACCGCTCCTACAATGAGCAGTTCTTC. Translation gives CASSGHRSYNEQFF.

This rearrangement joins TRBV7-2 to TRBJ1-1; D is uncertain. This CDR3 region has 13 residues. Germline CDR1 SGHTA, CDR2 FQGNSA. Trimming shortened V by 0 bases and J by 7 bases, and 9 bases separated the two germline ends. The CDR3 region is CASSLAGRVEAFF. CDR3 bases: TGTGCCAGCAGCTTAGCCGGGAGGGTTGAAGCTTTCTTT.

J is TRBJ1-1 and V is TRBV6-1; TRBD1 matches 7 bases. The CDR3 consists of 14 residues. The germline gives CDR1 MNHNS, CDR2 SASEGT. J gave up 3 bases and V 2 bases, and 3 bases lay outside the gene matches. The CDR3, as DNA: TGTGCCAGCAGTGAAAGAAGGGGGCACACTGAAGCTTTCTTT. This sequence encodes CASSERRGHTEAFF.

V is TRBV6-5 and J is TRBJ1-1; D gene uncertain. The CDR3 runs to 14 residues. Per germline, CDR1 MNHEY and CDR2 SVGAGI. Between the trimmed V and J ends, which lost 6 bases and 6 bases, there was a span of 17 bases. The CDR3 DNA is TGTGCCAGCAGGGACGGCGGCGGAGGGCCTGAAGCTTTCTTT. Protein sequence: CASRDGGGGPEAFF.

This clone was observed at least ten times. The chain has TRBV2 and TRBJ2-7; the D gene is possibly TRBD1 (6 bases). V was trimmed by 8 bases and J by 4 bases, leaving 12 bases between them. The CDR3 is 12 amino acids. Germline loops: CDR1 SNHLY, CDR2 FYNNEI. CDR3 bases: TGTGCCAGCGAACAAGGGGGATACGAGCAGTACTTC. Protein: CASEQGGYEQYF.

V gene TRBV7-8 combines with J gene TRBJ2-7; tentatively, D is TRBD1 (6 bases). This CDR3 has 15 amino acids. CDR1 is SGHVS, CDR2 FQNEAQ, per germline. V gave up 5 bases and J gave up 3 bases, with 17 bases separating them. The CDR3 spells CASSPGPGANYEQYF. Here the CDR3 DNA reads TGTGCCAGCAGCCCCGGGCCAGGGGCCAACTACGAGCAGTACTTC.

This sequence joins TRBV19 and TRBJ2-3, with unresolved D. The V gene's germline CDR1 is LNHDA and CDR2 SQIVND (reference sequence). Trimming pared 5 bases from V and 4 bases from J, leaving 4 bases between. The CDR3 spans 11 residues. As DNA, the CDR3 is TGTGCCAGTAGTTCTGCAGATACGCAGTATTTT. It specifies CASSSADTQYF.